This T cell receptor (beta chain) comes out of a study of T cell clonotyping in hematopoietic cell transplantation. Background on the study: Cytoreduction preceded collection of pretransplant recipient samples.

The method was immunoSEQ multiplex PCR; TCRdb's version includes in-frame clones alone and lacks a portion of them. The sample lists some 26,000 clones; roughly 85% were seen once. Study-wide results and limits: At the given depth, recipient repertoires were over 95% de novo clonotypes.

Germline assignment: CDR1 PRHDT and CDR2 FYEKMQ (reference sequence). The CDR3 sequence is 15 residues long. V was shortened by 2 bases and J by 0 bases, with 8 bases between the two germline ends. Time point meaning: recipient sample about 28 days before transplant, after cytoreduction. Of note for this clone: Antigen: not known.

V gene TRBV13 combines with J gene TRBJ1-5; possibly TRBD1 for D (5 bases). This material consisted of peripheral blood mononuclear cells, taken before stem cell transplant. This TCR was sampled from a middle-aged man with acute myeloid leukemia. Some clones in this sample may be carry-over from other donors' samples. DNA of the CDR3: TGTGCCAGCAGCTTAAGGACACTTAGCAATCAGCCCCAGCATTTT. This gives the protein CASSLRTLSNQPQHF.